Reported below is one T cell receptor beta chain. Its antigen is undetermined. TCRdb reprocessed the 5' RACE reads, with one entry per CDR3 protein and no DNA. Its table records 300,000 to 450,000 distinct CDR3 sequences. This specimen belongs to a study of monozygotic twins with inflammatory bowel disease. Germline assignment: CDR1 SGHRS and CDR2 YFSETQ. The CDR3 is 14 amino acids. Study observations and caveats: With others, IBD patients shared fewer clonotypes than healthy twins did, especially with disease activity.

The sequence was obtained from a human donor with ulcerative colitis or Crohn's disease, or a healthy co-twin of an affected twin (not recorded which). Source material: blood. The chain has TRBV5-1 and TRBJ2-7. The CDR3 region is CASSLIGDYYEQYF.